This is a list of T cell receptor beta chains from one sample in a study of blood T cell repertoires in COVID-19. Here immunoSEQ multiplex PCR was the method, and the copy in TCRdb shows in-frame clones only, minus some. The sample shows about 120,000 clones, about nine tenths of them seen only once. Specimen: peripheral blood. All receptors derive from a woman in her 70s with acute or convalescent COVID-19. CDR3s include the opening cysteine and the closing phenylalanine or tryptophan. D genes are given only for firm matches. The size of a clone is reported for some rows only, either as once, few or many, or as a class for expanded clones.

d_gene: NA
abundance: NA
j_gene: TRBJ2-7
v_gene: TRBV28
CDR3aa: CASSLSGGEQYF
CDR3nt: TGTGCCAGCAGTTTATCTGGGGGGGAGCAGTACTTC

d_gene: NA
abundance: NA
j_gene: TRBJ2-7
v_gene: TRBV7-9
CDR3aa: CASSLKPGSSYEQYF
CDR3nt: TGTGCCAGCAGCTTAAAGCCGGGTAGCTCCTACGAGCAGTACTTC

d_gene: TRBD1
abundance: few
j_gene: TRBJ2-2
v_gene: TRBV30
CDR3aa: CAWTRDRGSLGELFF
CDR3nt: TGTGCCTGGACTCGGGACAGGGGGTCCCTCGGGGAGCTGTTTTTT

d_gene: NA
abundance: NA
j_gene: TRBJ1-6
v_gene: TRBV30
CDR3aa: CAWSITGFSPLHF
CDR3nt: TGTGCCTGGAGTATTACAGGGTTTTCACCCCTCCACTTT

d_gene: NA
abundance: NA
j_gene: TRBJ1-2
v_gene: TRBV3-1/TRBV3-2
CDR3aa: CASSQDTGIYGYTF
CDR3nt: TGTGCCAGCAGCCAAGATACAGGGATCTATGGCTACACCTTC

d_gene: NA
abundance: few
j_gene: TRBJ1-5
v_gene: TRBV28
CDR3aa: CASKYREGQPQHF
CDR3nt: TGTGCCAGCAAATACAGGGAGGGGCAGCCCCAGCATTTT

d_gene: NA
abundance: NA
j_gene: TRBJ1-1
v_gene: TRBV28
CDR3aa: CASSLFRIRVSEAFF
CDR3nt: TGTGCCAGCAGTTTATTTCGCATCCGGGTTTCTGAAGCTTTCTTT

d_gene: NA
abundance: NA
j_gene: TRBJ2-7
v_gene: TRBV29-1
CDR3aa: CSVESQGPPYEQYF
CDR3nt: TGCAGCGTTGAATCTCAGGGCCCCCCCTACGAGCAGTACTTC

d_gene: NA
abundance: NA
j_gene: TRBJ2-5
v_gene: TRBV19
CDR3aa: CASSTNEGTQYF
CDR3nt: TGTGCCAGTAGTACCAACGAGGGGACCCAGTACTTC

d_gene: NA
abundance: NA
j_gene: TRBJ1-2
v_gene: TRBV19
CDR3aa: CASSIGRAEGYGYTF
CDR3nt: TGTGCCAGTAGTATAGGCCGGGCCGAGGGCTATGGCTACACCTTC

d_gene: TRBD1
abundance: NA
j_gene: TRBJ1-2
v_gene: TRBV5-4
CDR3aa: CASRIQGDYGYTF
CDR3nt: TGTGCCAGCAGGATACAGGGGGACTATGGCTACACCTTC

d_gene: NA
abundance: NA
j_gene: TRBJ1-2
v_gene: TRBV6-1
CDR3aa: CASSDGTIENYGYTF
CDR3nt: TGTGCCAGCAGTGATGGGACAATAGAAAACTATGGCTACACCTTC

d_gene: NA
abundance: NA
j_gene: TRBJ2-3
v_gene: TRBV2
CDR3aa: CASSERRDHSF
CDR3nt: TGTGCCAGCAGTGAAAGGCGGGACCACAGTTTT

d_gene: TRBD2
abundance: NA
j_gene: TRBJ2-1
v_gene: TRBV7-3
CDR3aa: CASSLMGGPNEQFF
CDR3nt: TGTGCCAGCAGCTTAATGGGAGGGCCGAATGAGCAGTTCTTC

d_gene: TRBD2
abundance: NA
j_gene: TRBJ2-3
v_gene: TRBV6-2/TRBV6-3
CDR3aa: CASSYVRGGTDTQYF
CDR3nt: TGTGCCAGCAGTTATGTGCGGGGGGGCACAGATACGCAGTATTTT

d_gene: NA
abundance: few
j_gene: TRBJ1-3
v_gene: TRBV9
CDR3aa: CASSGQDSGNTIYF
CDR3nt: TGTGCCAGCAGCGGACAGGACTCTGGAAACACCATATATTTT

d_gene: NA
abundance: NA
j_gene: TRBJ1-5
v_gene: TRBV7-9
CDR3aa: CASSSGEVSNQPQHF
CDR3nt: TGTGCCAGCAGTTCCGGGGAGGTGAGCAATCAGCCCCAGCATTTT

d_gene: NA
abundance: NA
j_gene: TRBJ2-2
v_gene: TRBV10-1
CDR3aa: CASSGGSQGNTGELFF
CDR3nt: TGCGCCAGCAGTGGGGGTTCACAGGGAAACACCGGGGAGCTGTTTTTT

d_gene: NA
abundance: NA
j_gene: TRBJ1-2
v_gene: TRBV6-5
CDR3aa: CASSSLSANYGYTF
CDR3nt: TGTGCCAGCAGTTCGCTAAGCGCTAACTATGGCTACACCTTC

d_gene: TRBD2
abundance: NA
j_gene: TRBJ2-7
v_gene: TRBV7-6
CDR3aa: CASSLGGLAGDEQYF
CDR3nt: TGTGCCAGCAGCTTGGGGGGACTAGCCGGGGACGAGCAGTACTTC

d_gene: NA
abundance: NA
j_gene: TRBJ1-5
v_gene: TRBV14
CDR3aa: CASSQGDYSNQPQHF
CDR3nt: TGTGCCAGCAGCCAAGGGGACTATAGCAATCAGCCCCAGCATTTT

d_gene: NA
abundance: NA
j_gene: TRBJ1-1
v_gene: TRBV3-1/TRBV3-2
CDR3aa: CASSQAHTEAFF
CDR3nt: TGTGCCAGCAGCCAAGCTCACACTGAAGCTTTCTTT

d_gene: TRBD1
abundance: NA
j_gene: TRBJ2-1
v_gene: TRBV6-5
CDR3aa: CASRDRGHGNEQFF
CDR3nt: TGTGCCAGCAGAGACAGGGGGCACGGCAATGAGCAGTTCTTC

d_gene: NA
abundance: once
j_gene: TRBJ1-2
v_gene: TRBV18
CDR3aa: CASSPGEGYGYTF
CDR3nt: TGTGCCAGCTCACCGGGGGAGGGCTATGGCTACACCTTC

d_gene: TRBD1
abundance: NA
j_gene: TRBJ1-2
v_gene: TRBV12-3/TRBV12-4
CDR3aa: CASSTQGIYGYTF
CDR3nt: TGTGCCAGCAGCACACAGGGGATCTATGGCTACACCTTC

d_gene: NA
abundance: NA
j_gene: TRBJ1-1
v_gene: TRBV6-2/TRBV6-3
CDR3aa: CASSYPPMNTEAFF
CDR3nt: TGTGCCAGCAGTTACCCTCCTATGAACACTGAAGCTTTCTTT

d_gene: NA
abundance: NA
j_gene: TRBJ1-1
v_gene: TRBV21-1
CDR3aa: CASSAMWTGCEAFF
CDR3nt: TGTGCCAGCAGCGCTATGTGGACAGGGTGTGAAGCTTTCTTT